This TCR beta chain stems from a study of blood T cell repertoires in COVID-19. Study information: Acute and convalescent COVID-19 specimens originated in the United States, Italy and Spain. From T cells, B-cell-depleted T cells, or PBMCs came the material, which was cDNA or gDNA.

In the authors' methods: How many nucleated cells were present was estimated from reference gene primer amplification. TCRdb's table, derived via immunoSEQ multiplex PCR, lists solely in-frame clones and lacks some. V and J calls plus clone size are reproduced from that table; the DNA served to infer D and trimming. The top ten hold 3.5% of the sample, which has around 60,000 clones, nearly 90% seen once. CDR3 length: 14 amino acids. CDR1 KGHSH and CDR2 LQKENI come from the germline V gene. Between the trimmed V and J ends, which lost 3 bases and 4 bases, there was a span of 12 bases. The receptor comes from a man aged 50 to 59 with active COVID-19. The rearrangement uses TRBV18 and TRBJ1-1; D perhaps matches TRBD1 (5 bases). The specimen sequenced was peripheral blood. The CDR3 DNA sequence: TGTGCCAGCTCACCCACAGGTGTACTCACTGAAGCTTTCTTT. This sequence encodes CASSPTGVLTEAFF.